This is a list of T cell receptor beta chains from one sample in a study of spatial heterogeneity in lung cancer. TCRdb reprocessed the 5' RACE reads via MiXCR and lists one record per CDR3 protein. The sample consists of approximately 10,000 distinct CDR3 sequences, 23% of them appearing once. This specimen was PBMCs, taken at follow-up. The receptors were sampled from a female donor with early-stage non-small cell lung cancer. Each CDR3 is given with its conserved first and last residue.

V	J	CDR3
TRBV9	TRBJ2-3	CASSVDGDTQYF
TRBV28	TRBJ2-1	CASRQGGSYNEQFF
TRBV7-2	TRBJ2-2	CASSTGQNTGELFF
TRBV2	TRBJ1-3	CASKESGDGNTIYF
TRBV29-1	TRBJ2-3	CSVTSLTDTQYF
TRBV6-4	TRBJ2-3	CASSDTRLPASDTQYF
TRBV12-3/TRBV12-4	TRBJ2-3	CAVGQSAMSQYF
TRBV28	TRBJ2-5	CASSLTSRETQYF
TRBV18	TRBJ2-5	CASSPPTGQGQETQYF
TRBV24-1	TRBJ2-2	CATSDGGLEAGELFF
TRBV6-5	TRBJ1-2	CASSRWQGRNGYTF